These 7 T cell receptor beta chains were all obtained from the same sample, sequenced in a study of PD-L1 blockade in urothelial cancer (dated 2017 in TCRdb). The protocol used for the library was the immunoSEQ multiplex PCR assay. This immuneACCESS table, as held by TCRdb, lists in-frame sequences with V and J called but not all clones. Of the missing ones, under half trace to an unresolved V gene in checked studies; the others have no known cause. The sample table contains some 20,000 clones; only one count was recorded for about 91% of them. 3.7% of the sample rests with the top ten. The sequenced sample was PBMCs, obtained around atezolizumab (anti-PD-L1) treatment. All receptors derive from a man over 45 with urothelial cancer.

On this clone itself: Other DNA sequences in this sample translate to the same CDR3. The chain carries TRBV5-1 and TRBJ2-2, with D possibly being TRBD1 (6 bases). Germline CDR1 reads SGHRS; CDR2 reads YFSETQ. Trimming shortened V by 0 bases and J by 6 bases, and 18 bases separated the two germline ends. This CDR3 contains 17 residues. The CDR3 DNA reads TGCGCCAGCAGCTTGGCCAGGGGAAAGGGAATGGCCGGGGAGCTGTTTTTT. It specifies CASSLARGKGMAGELFF.

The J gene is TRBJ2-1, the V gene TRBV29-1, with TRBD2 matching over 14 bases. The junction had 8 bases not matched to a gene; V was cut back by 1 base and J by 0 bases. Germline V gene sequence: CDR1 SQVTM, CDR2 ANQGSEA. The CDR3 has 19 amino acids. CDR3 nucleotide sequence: TGCAGCGTTGAAGGGGTGGGACTAGCGGGGGCTACCTCCTACAATGAGCAGTTCTTC. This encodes CSVEGVGLAGATSYNEQFF.

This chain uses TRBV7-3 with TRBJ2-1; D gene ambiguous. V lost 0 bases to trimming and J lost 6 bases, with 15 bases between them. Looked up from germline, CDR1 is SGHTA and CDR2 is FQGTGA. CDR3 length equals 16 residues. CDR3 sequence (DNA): TGTGCCAGCAGCTTAACGCCGGTAGCAAGACCCAATGAGCAGTTCTTC. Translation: CASSLTPVARPNEQFF.

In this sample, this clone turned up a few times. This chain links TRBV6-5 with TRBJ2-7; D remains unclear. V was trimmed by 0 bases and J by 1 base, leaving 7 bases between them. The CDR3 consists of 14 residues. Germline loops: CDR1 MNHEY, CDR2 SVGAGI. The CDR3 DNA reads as TGTGCCAGCAGTTACTCTTACAGTTCCTACGAGCAGTACTTC. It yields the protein CASSYSYSSYEQYF.

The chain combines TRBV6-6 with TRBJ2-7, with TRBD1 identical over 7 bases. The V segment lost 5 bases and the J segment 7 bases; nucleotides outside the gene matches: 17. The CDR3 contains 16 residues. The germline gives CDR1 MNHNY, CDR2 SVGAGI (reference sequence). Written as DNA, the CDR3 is TGTGCCAGCAGTAGCGACAGGGCCAGGGGAAACTTGGAGCAGTACTTC. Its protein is CASSSDRARGNLEQYF.

CDR3 sequence (DNA): TGTGCCATCAGTGAGCCCGGGACTAGCGGGGGCAATGAGCAGTTCTTC. Translation gives CAISEPGTSGGNEQFF. The V and J genes are TRBV10-3 and TRBJ2-1, with 14 bases fitting TRBD2. CDR1 is ENHRY and CDR2 is SYGVKD in the germline V gene. The length of the CDR3 is 16 residues. The V and J ends lost 2 bases and 6 bases, in that order; junction bases with no gene match: 3.

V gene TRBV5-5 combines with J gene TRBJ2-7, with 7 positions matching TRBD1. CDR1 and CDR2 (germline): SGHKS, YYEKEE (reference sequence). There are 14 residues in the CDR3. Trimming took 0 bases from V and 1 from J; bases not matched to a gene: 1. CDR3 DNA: TGTGCCAGCAGCTTGGGACAGGGTTCCTACGAGCAGTACTTC. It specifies CASSLGQGSYEQYF.